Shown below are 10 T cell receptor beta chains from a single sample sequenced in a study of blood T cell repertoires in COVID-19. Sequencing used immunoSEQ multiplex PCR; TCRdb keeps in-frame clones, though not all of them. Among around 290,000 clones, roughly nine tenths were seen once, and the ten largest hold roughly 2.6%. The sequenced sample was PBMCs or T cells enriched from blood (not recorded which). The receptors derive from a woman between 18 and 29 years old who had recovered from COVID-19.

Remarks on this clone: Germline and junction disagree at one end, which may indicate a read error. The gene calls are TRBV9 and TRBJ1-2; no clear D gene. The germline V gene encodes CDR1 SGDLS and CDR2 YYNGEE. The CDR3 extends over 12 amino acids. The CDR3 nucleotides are TGTGCCAGCAGCGTAGGGAGACGCGATCTGAAGTTC. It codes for CASSVGRRDLKF.

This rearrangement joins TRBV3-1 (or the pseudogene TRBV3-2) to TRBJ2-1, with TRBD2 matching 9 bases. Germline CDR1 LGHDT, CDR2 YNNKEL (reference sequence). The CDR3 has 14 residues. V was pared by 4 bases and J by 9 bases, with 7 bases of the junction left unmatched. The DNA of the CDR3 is TGTGCCAGCAGCCTTCAGCGGGAGGAGGGTGAGCAGTTCTTC. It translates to CASSLQREEGEQFF.

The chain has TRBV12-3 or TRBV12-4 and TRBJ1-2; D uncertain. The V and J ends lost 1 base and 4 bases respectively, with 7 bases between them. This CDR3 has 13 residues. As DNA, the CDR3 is TGTGCCAGCAGTTTAGGGCCGGGCTATGGCTACACCTTC. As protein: CASSLGPGYGYTF.

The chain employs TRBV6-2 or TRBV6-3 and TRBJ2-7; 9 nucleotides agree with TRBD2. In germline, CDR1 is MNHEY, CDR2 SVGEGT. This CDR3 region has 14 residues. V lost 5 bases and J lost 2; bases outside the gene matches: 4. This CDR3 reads CASSTGLATYEQYF. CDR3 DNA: TGTGCCAGCAGTACGGGACTAGCTACCTACGAGCAGTACTTC.

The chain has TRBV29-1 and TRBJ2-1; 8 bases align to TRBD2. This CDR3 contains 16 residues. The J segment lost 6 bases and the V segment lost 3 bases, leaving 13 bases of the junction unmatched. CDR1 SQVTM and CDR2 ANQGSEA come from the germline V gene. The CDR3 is CSVDRDGLAGGNEQFF. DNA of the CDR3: TGCAGCGTTGATCGTGATGGCCTAGCGGGTGGCAATGAGCAGTTCTTC.

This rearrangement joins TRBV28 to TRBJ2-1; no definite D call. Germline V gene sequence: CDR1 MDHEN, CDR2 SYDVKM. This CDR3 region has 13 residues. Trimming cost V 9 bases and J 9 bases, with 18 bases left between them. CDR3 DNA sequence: TGTGCCAGTAGCTCCTCCCGGGTAGGTGAGCAGTTCTTC. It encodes CASSSSRVGEQFF.

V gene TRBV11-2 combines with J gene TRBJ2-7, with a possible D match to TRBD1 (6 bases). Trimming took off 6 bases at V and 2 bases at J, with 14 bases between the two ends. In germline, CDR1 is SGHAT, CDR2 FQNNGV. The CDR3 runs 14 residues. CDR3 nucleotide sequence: TGTGCCAGCAGTTGGGCCGGGACACCCTACGAGCAGTACTTC. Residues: CASSWAGTPYEQYF.

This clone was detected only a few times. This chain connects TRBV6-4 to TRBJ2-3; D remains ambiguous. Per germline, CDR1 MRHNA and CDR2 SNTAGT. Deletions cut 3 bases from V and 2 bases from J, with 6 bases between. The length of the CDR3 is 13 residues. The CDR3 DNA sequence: TGTGCCAGCAGTGATGAGTCCACAGATACGCAGTATTTT. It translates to CASSDESTDTQYF.

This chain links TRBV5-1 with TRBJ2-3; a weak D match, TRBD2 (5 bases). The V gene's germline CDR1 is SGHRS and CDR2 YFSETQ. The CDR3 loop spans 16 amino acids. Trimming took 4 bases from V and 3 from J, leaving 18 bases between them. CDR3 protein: CASSPVRASKTDTQYF. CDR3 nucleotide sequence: TGCGCCAGCAGCCCGGTGAGGGCTAGCAAAACAGATACGCAGTATTTT.

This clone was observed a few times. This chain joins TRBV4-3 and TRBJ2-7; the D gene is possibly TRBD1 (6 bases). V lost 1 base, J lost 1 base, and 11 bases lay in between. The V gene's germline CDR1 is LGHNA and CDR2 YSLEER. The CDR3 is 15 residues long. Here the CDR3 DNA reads TGCGCCAGCAGCCAAGCTTTGGACAGTTCCTACGAGCAGTACTTC. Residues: CASSQALDSSYEQYF.